One TCR beta chain is described in this entry. These data are taken from a study of blood T cell repertoires in COVID-19. TCRdb's table, derived via immunoSEQ multiplex PCR, lists solely in-frame clones and lacks some. The table has around 170,000 clones, approximately 74% seen once. V was pared by 6 bases and J by 2 bases, with 4 bases of the junction left unmatched. CDR1 and CDR2 (germline): LNHDA, SQIVND (reference sequence). This CDR3 has 14 residues. The specimen sequenced was peripheral blood. The genes are TRBV19 and TRBJ1-2; 9 nucleotides align to TRBD1. The TCR comes from a woman of 80 years or more with acute or convalescent COVID-19. CDR3 sequence reads: CASRTGTGNYGYTF. Written as DNA, the CDR3 is TGTGCCAGTAGAACCGGGACAGGGAACTATGGCTACACCTTC.